These T cell receptor beta chains were read from a single sample in a study of human versus mouse CDR3 diversity and MHC coevolution. Assay used: immunoSEQ multiplex PCR; TCRdb lists only in-frame clones, some missing. The sample lists roughly 81,000 clones; 93% were seen once. The sequenced sample was naive CD4+ T cells from blood. These receptors were taken from a person between 25 and 75 years old in good health. The CDR3 runs from the conserved cysteine through the conserved F or W. The order of the fields is clone size, J gene, V gene, D gene, CDR3 protein, CDR3 DNA. D genes are given only for firm matches. Where a row states a size, it is once, few, many or the class of an expanded clone; other rows omit it.

clone size: .; J gene: TRBJ2-7; V gene: TRBV7-8; D gene: TRBD2; CDR3 protein: CASRTSGSSSYEQYF; CDR3 DNA: TGTGCCAGCAGGACTAGCGGGAGTAGTTCCTACGAGCAGTACTTC
clone size: .; J gene: TRBJ2-2; V gene: TRBV5-1; D gene: TRBD2; CDR3 protein: CASSLTSGGTNTGELFF; CDR3 DNA: TGCGCCAGCAGCCTGACTAGCGGGGGGACGAACACCGGGGAGCTGTTTTTT
clone size: .; J gene: TRBJ2-7; V gene: TRBV12-5; D gene: .; CDR3 protein: CASGLGPNTYEQYF; CDR3 DNA: TGTGCTAGTGGTTTGGGGCCGAACACCTACGAGCAGTACTTC
clone size: .; J gene: TRBJ1-2; V gene: TRBV7-2; D gene: TRBD1; CDR3 protein: CASSPGQGSNYGYTF; CDR3 DNA: TGTGCCAGCAGCCCCGGACAGGGATCTAACTATGGCTACACCTTC
clone size: .; J gene: TRBJ1-5; V gene: TRBV7-2; D gene: .; CDR3 protein: CASSPRTADRPQHF; CDR3 DNA: TGTGCCAGCAGCCCTCGGACAGCGGACAGGCCCCAGCATTTT
clone size: once; J gene: TRBJ2-5; V gene: TRBV14; D gene: TRBD2; CDR3 protein: CASSQEDGRAWEETQYF; CDR3 DNA: TGTGCCAGCAGCCAAGAGGACGGGAGGGCCTGGGAAGAGACCCAGTACTTC
clone size: .; J gene: TRBJ2-3; V gene: TRBV7-2; D gene: .; CDR3 protein: CASSFHQADTQYF; CDR3 DNA: TGTGCCAGCAGCTTTCATCAGGCGGATACGCAGTATTTT
clone size: .; J gene: TRBJ1-5; V gene: TRBV10-3; D gene: .; CDR3 protein: CAIGAGDQPQHF; CDR3 DNA: TGTGCCATCGGTGCAGGGGATCAGCCCCAGCATTTT
clone size: .; J gene: TRBJ2-1; V gene: TRBV5-1; D gene: TRBD2; CDR3 protein: CASSPVPSGGSNEQFF; CDR3 DNA: TGCGCCAGCAGCCCCGTTCCTAGCGGGGGGAGTAATGAGCAGTTCTTC
clone size: .; J gene: TRBJ2-5; V gene: TRBV7-2; D gene: TRBD2; CDR3 protein: CASSSTSSGGETQYF; CDR3 DNA: TGTGCCAGCAGCTCAACCTCTAGCGGGGGAGAGACCCAGTACTTC
clone size: .; J gene: TRBJ2-7; V gene: TRBV5-1; D gene: TRBD1; CDR3 protein: CASSSGTGGFQSSYEQYF; CDR3 DNA: TGCGCCAGCAGTTCCGGGACAGGAGGGTTTCAAAGCTCCTACGAGCAGTACTTC
clone size: .; J gene: TRBJ2-7; V gene: TRBV18; D gene: TRBD2; CDR3 protein: CASSPGLAEYEQYF; CDR3 DNA: TGTGCCAGCTCACCGGGACTAGCCGAATACGAGCAGTACTTC
clone size: .; J gene: TRBJ1-1; V gene: TRBV7-3; D gene: TRBD1; CDR3 protein: CASSFTGGDTEAFF; CDR3 DNA: TGTGCCAGCAGCTTTACAGGGGGCGACACTGAAGCTTTCTTT
clone size: .; J gene: TRBJ2-2; V gene: TRBV9; D gene: TRBD2; CDR3 protein: CASSVSGRALGDTGELFF; CDR3 DNA: TGTGCCAGCAGCGTCAGCGGGAGGGCCCTCGGGGACACCGGGGAGCTGTTTTTT
clone size: .; J gene: TRBJ1-5; V gene: TRBV5-5; D gene: .; CDR3 protein: CASSLVISNSNQPQHF; CDR3 DNA: TGTGCCAGCAGCTTGGTGATCTCTAATAGCAATCAGCCCCAGCATTTT
clone size: .; J gene: TRBJ1-4; V gene: TRBV11-2; D gene: TRBD1; CDR3 protein: CASSGTGYEKLFF; CDR3 DNA: TGTGCCAGCTCCGGGACAGGGTATGAAAAACTGTTTTTT
clone size: .; J gene: TRBJ1-1; V gene: TRBV10-3; D gene: .; CDR3 protein: CAISESGVLNTEAFF; CDR3 DNA: TGTGCCATCAGTGAGTCTGGAGTCTTGAACACTGAAGCTTTCTTT
clone size: .; J gene: TRBJ2-3; V gene: TRBV9; D gene: TRBD2; CDR3 protein: CASSANSAGGTDTQYF; CDR3 DNA: TGTGCCAGCAGCGCCAATTCGGCGGGGGGGACAGATACGCAGTATTTT
clone size: .; J gene: TRBJ1-2; V gene: TRBV6-1; D gene: .; CDR3 protein: CASSDPRRVTRYTF; CDR3 DNA: TGTGCCAGCAGTGATCCTCGGCGGGTTACCCGCTACACCTTC
clone size: .; J gene: TRBJ1-2; V gene: TRBV28; D gene: TRBD1; CDR3 protein: CASSPNPRDRGRGAF; CDR3 DNA: TGTGCCAGCAGTCCAAACCCGCGGGACAGGGGGCGCGGGGCCTTC
clone size: .; J gene: TRBJ1-1; V gene: TRBV5-8; D gene: .; CDR3 protein: CASTSGGQRNTEAFF; CDR3 DNA: TGTGCCAGCACCTCAGGTGGACAGAGGAACACTGAAGCTTTCTTT
clone size: few; J gene: TRBJ1-3; V gene: TRBV4-3; D gene: .; CDR3 protein: CASSPTVSSGNTIYF; CDR3 DNA: TGCGCCAGCAGCCCGACAGTTAGCTCTGGAAACACCATATATTTT
clone size: .; J gene: TRBJ1-1; V gene: TRBV18; D gene: .; CDR3 protein: CASSPFGPGLGNTEAFF; CDR3 DNA: TGTGCCAGCTCACCATTCGGCCCAGGGTTAGGGAACACTGAAGCTTTCTTT
clone size: .; J gene: TRBJ1-5; V gene: TRBV7-2; D gene: TRBD1; CDR3 protein: CASSLGQGVSQPQHF; CDR3 DNA: TGTGCCAGCAGCCTAGGACAGGGAGTCTCTCAGCCCCAGCATTTT
clone size: .; J gene: TRBJ1-5; V gene: TRBV2; D gene: .; CDR3 protein: CASSDRGPRDQPQHF; CDR3 DNA: TGTGCCAGCAGTGACAGGGGCCCCCGGGATCAGCCCCAGCATTTT
clone size: .; J gene: TRBJ1-2; V gene: TRBV28; D gene: .; CDR3 protein: CASSLDSYGYTF; CDR3 DNA: TGTGCCAGCAGTCTCGACAGCTATGGCTACACCTTC
clone size: .; J gene: TRBJ1-1; V gene: TRBV6-1; D gene: .; CDR3 protein: CASSGGGNTEAFF; CDR3 DNA: TGTGCCAGCAGTGGAGGCGGGAACACTGAAGCTTTCTTT
clone size: .; J gene: TRBJ2-7; V gene: TRBV7-2; D gene: .; CDR3 protein: CASSLEAAGGSYEQYF; CDR3 DNA: TGTGCCAGCAGCTTAGAGGCGGCAGGAGGGTCCTACGAGCAGTACTTC
clone size: once; J gene: TRBJ1-1; V gene: TRBV18; D gene: .; CDR3 protein: CASLTTGGNTEAFF; CDR3 DNA: TGTGCCAGCTTGACAACCGGGGGGAACACTGAAGCTTTCTTT
clone size: .; J gene: TRBJ1-2; V gene: TRBV9; D gene: .; CDR3 protein: CASSVTGGGGYTF; CDR3 DNA: TGTGCCAGCAGCGTTACGGGGGGAGGCGGCTACACCTTC
clone size: .; J gene: TRBJ2-3; V gene: TRBV6-1; D gene: TRBD2; CDR3 protein: CASSERGTSGGKTDTQYF; CDR3 DNA: TGTGCCAGCAGTGAAAGGGGGACTAGCGGGGGGAAGACAGATACGCAGTATTTT
clone size: .; J gene: TRBJ2-1; V gene: TRBV7-7; D gene: .; CDR3 protein: CASSPNENNEQFF; CDR3 DNA: TGTGCCAGCAGCCCTAACGAGAACAATGAGCAGTTCTTC
clone size: .; J gene: TRBJ2-7; V gene: TRBV5-6; D gene: TRBD1; CDR3 protein: CASSLPTLDRGHEQYF; CDR3 DNA: TGTGCCAGCAGCTTACCGACCCTTGACAGGGGCCACGAGCAGTACTTC
clone size: .; J gene: TRBJ2-7; V gene: TRBV5-4; D gene: .; CDR3 protein: CASSPGGGRAYEQYF; CDR3 DNA: TGTGCCAGCAGCCCAGGGGGCGGGAGGGCCTACGAGCAGTACTTC
clone size: .; J gene: TRBJ2-5; V gene: TRBV7-9; D gene: TRBD2; CDR3 protein: CASSTTSGGQETQYF; CDR3 DNA: TGTGCCAGCAGCACGACTAGCGGGGGTCAAGAGACCCAGTACTTC
clone size: .; J gene: TRBJ2-7; V gene: TRBV6-1; D gene: TRBD1; CDR3 protein: CASSEVMDRIIEQYF; CDR3 DNA: TGTGCCAGCAGTGAAGTGATGGACAGGATAATCGAGCAGTACTTC
clone size: once; J gene: TRBJ1-1; V gene: TRBV11-3; D gene: .; CDR3 protein: CASSSVGGTEAFF; CDR3 DNA: TGTGCCAGCAGCTCGGTAGGGGGCACTGAAGCTTTCTTT
clone size: .; J gene: TRBJ2-3; V gene: TRBV4-3; D gene: .; CDR3 protein: CASSQGQGMDTQYF; CDR3 DNA: TGCGCCAGCAGCCAGGGTCAGGGGATGGATACGCAGTATTTT
clone size: .; J gene: TRBJ2-7; V gene: TRBV6-6; D gene: .; CDR3 protein: CASSYSQYEQYF; CDR3 DNA: TGTGCCAGCAGTTACTCTCAGTACGAGCAGTACTTC
clone size: .; J gene: TRBJ2-7; V gene: TRBV10-3; D gene: .; CDR3 protein: CAIKTQGGNEQYF; CDR3 DNA: TGTGCCATCAAGACTCAGGGAGGAAACGAGCAGTACTTC
clone size: .; J gene: TRBJ2-1; V gene: TRBV19; D gene: TRBD2; CDR3 protein: CASSTLKLAGVADEQFF; CDR3 DNA: TGTGCCAGTAGTACCCTAAAACTAGCGGGAGTGGCGGATGAGCAGTTCTTC